The 27 T cell receptor beta chains below were found in one sample sequenced in a study of human T cells and chemical hapten exposure. Time point noted: pre-sensitization, week 0. The sample's treatment: therapeutic diphenylcyclopropenone sensitization with weekly scalp DPC. TCRdb redid the calling of the RACE reads with MiXCR, one entry per CDR3 protein. Among more than 150,000 distinct CDR3 sequences listed, around 30% were seen once. Sample: whole blood, taken in connection with sensitization to the hapten diphenylcyclopropenone (DPC). These receptors came from a woman in her 30s with alopecia areata. Some clones in this sample may be carry-over from other donors' samples.

This clonotype was seen just once. The gene calls are TRBV15 and TRBJ2-4; D unclear. In germline, CDR1 is LNHNV, CDR2 YYDKDF (reference sequence). The CDR3 loop spans 13 amino acids. Trimming shortened V by 0 bases and J by 4 bases, and 4 bases separated the two germline ends. This CDR3 is CATSREGKNIQYF. In nucleotides, the CDR3 is TGTGCCACCAGCAGAGAGGGGAAAAACATTCAGTACTTC.

This clonotype was seen a few times. The chain employs TRBV15 and TRBJ2-6, with TRBD1 as a possible D gene (5 bases). Germline V gene lookup returns CDR1 LNHNV and CDR2 YYDKDF (reference sequence). V was trimmed by 0 bases and J by 0 bases, leaving 18 bases between them. The CDR3 sequence is 20 residues long. CDR3 in amino acids: CATSRDHLNLRVSGANVLTF. The CDR3 coding sequence is TGTGCCACCAGCAGAGATCACCTCAACCTCAGGGTCTCTGGGGCCAACGTCCTGACTTTC.

There are many counts of this clonotype. The rearrangement uses TRBV9 and TRBJ2-7; tentatively, D is TRBD1 (5 bases). The CDR3 contains 14 residues. The germline V gene encodes CDR1 SGDLS and CDR2 YYNGEE. V gave up 3 bases and J gave up 3 bases, with 13 bases separating them. The CDR3 coding sequence is TGTGCCAGCAGCGCCCTCCCGGACAACTACGAGCAGTACTTC. It codes for CASSALPDNYEQYF.

This sequence joins TRBV25-1 and TRBJ2-1; no firm D call. The germline V gene has CDR1 MGHDK and CDR2 SYGVNS. This CDR3 has 13 amino acids. Between the trimmed V and J ends, which lost 8 bases and 10 bases, there was a span of 18 bases. The CDR3 bases are TGTGCCAGCGGATACTTAGACCGACCCGAGCAGTTCTTC. Protein product: CASGYLDRPEQFF.

This clonotype was found a few times. The chain combines TRBV28 with TRBJ1-6; 7 positions agree with TRBD1. The junction had 15 bases not matched to a gene; V was cut back by 4 bases and J by 9 bases. Germline CDR1 is MDHEN and CDR2 is SYDVKM. CDR3 length: 17 amino acids. The CDR3 DNA is TGTGCCAGCAGTTCGGACAGGCAAGGGGGATTCGGTTCACCCCTCCACTTT. Encoded protein: CASSSDRQGGFGSPLHF. The entire variable domain, with the rest obtained from reference TRBV28 and TRBJ1-6, is as follows: DVKVTQSSRYLVKRTGEKVFLECVQDMDHENMFWYRQDPGLGLRLIYFSYDVKMKEKGDIPEGYSVSREKKERFSLILESASTNQTSMYLCASSSDRQGGFGSPLHFGNGTRLTVT.

A few counts support this clonotype. The CDR3 DNA reads TGTGCCAGCAGTTTTGGCGGATCGATCTATGGCTACACCTTC. This codes for CASSFGGSIYGYTF. This rearrangement joins TRBV28 to TRBJ1-2; D not certain. Germline V gives CDR1 MDHEN, CDR2 SYDVKM. The CDR3 has 14 residues. Trimming shortened V by 3 bases and J by 4 bases, and 12 bases separated the two germline ends.

The chain joins TRBV18 to TRBJ2-7, with D uncertain. Germline values: CDR1 KGHSH, CDR2 LQKENI. Between the trimmed V and J ends, which lost 3 bases and 2 bases, there was a span of 11 bases. This CDR3 has 14 amino acids. The CDR3 DNA reads TGTGCCAGCTCACCCCCCGGCGGTACCTACGAGCAGTACTTC. It translates to CASSPPGGTYEQYF.

The CDR3 loop reads CASSPGLAGSQETQYF. The CDR3 region has the DNA TGTGCCAGCAGTCCGGGACTAGCGGGTTCCCAAGAGACCCAGTACTTC. The chain uses TRBV6-2 or TRBV6-3 and TRBJ2-5, with 12 positions matching TRBD2. J gave up 1 base and V 5 bases, and 5 bases lay outside the gene matches. Germline CDR1 and CDR2: MNHEY and SVGEGT. This CDR3 comprises 16 residues.

V is TRBV20-1 and J is TRBJ2-7, with TRBD1 identical over 7 bases. V was clipped by 7 bases and J by 4 bases; unmatched bases: 10. The germline V gene encodes CDR1 DFQATT and CDR2 SNEGSKA (reference sequence). The CDR3 runs 13 residues. The CDR3 protein is CSGRTGIDYEQYF. CDR3 DNA sequence: TGCAGTGGTCGGACAGGAATTGATTACGAGCAGTACTTC.

This clonotype occurred many times. The chain links TRBV19 to TRBJ1-5, with D perhaps matching TRBD1 (6 bases). This CDR3 contains 15 residues. Germline CDR1 reads LNHDA; CDR2 reads SQIVND (reference sequence). The V end lost 9 bases, the J end lost 0 bases, and 15 bases lay between the germline ends. The CDR3, as DNA: TGTGCCAGCACGCGGACAGCGAATAGCAATCAGCCCCAGCATTTT. It is translated as CASTRTANSNQPQHF. Full variable domain (outside the CDR3, taken from reference TRBV19 and TRBJ1-5): DGGITQSPKYLFRKEGQNVTLSCEQNLNHDAMYWYRQDPGQGLRLIYYSQIVNDFQKGDIAEGYSVSREKKESFPLTVTSAQKNPTAFYLCASTRTANSNQPQHFGDGTRLSIL.

The CDR3 is CASSPLGQGASGNTIYF. DNA of the CDR3: TGTGCCAGCTCACCCCTTGGACAGGGGGCATCTGGAAACACCATATATTTT. V and J are TRBV18 and TRBJ1-3; 11 bases are a match to TRBD1. This CDR3 has 17 residues. Germline values: CDR1 KGHSH, CDR2 LQKENI. The junction had 5 bases not matched to a gene; V was cut back by 3 bases and J by 1 base.

The chain has TRBV6-2 or TRBV6-3 and TRBJ2-2, with 15 bases matching TRBD2. This CDR3 contains 16 residues. Germline CDR1 reads MNHEY; CDR2 reads SVGEGT. The J segment lost 6 bases and the V segment lost 4 bases, leaving 3 bases of the junction unmatched. CDR3 amino acids: CASSSGLAGGSGELFF. Written as DNA, the CDR3 is TGTGCCAGCAGTTCGGGACTAGCGGGAGGCTCCGGGGAGCTGTTTTTT.

The chain joins TRBV7-6 to TRBJ1-1, with a possible D match to TRBD1 (5 bases). V dropped 5 bases and J dropped 6 bases, with 22 bases sitting between them. Germline loops: CDR1 SGHVS, CDR2 FNYEAQ. CDR3 length equals 16 residues. The CDR3, as DNA: TGTGCCAGCAGCGGAACAGTTTGGGGGGAGGATGCTGAAGCTTTCTTT. Translation: CASSGTVWGEDAEAFF. Together with reference TRBV7-6 and TRBJ1-1, the CDR3 gives the full variable domain: GAGVSQSPRYKVTKRGQDVALRCDPISGHVSLYWYRQALGQGPEFLTYFNYEAQQDKSGLPNDRFSAERPEGSISTLTIQRTEQRDSAMYRCASSGTVWGEDAEAFFGQGTRLTVV.

The J gene is TRBJ1-1, the V gene TRBV21-1. TRBV21-1 is recorded as a pseudogene. This CDR3 is 16 amino acids long. CDR3 nucleotide sequence: TGTGCCAGCAGCAAAGTACTGGGGAGCCGGATCACTGAAGCTTTCTTT. It codes for CASSKVLGSRITEAFF.

In its sample, this clonotype was seen a few times. This chain uses TRBV18 with TRBJ2-5; no reliable D call. Trimming took 2 bases from V and 6 from J, leaving 13 bases between them. The CDR3 runs 14 residues. Germline CDR1 reads KGHSH; CDR2 reads LQKENI. The CDR3 nucleotides are TGTGCCAGCTCACCAACCTCGACCCCAAAGACCCAGTACTTC. Translated, it gives CASSPTSTPKTQYF.

In this sample, this clonotype turned up a few times. V gene TRBV19 combines with J gene TRBJ2-1; TRBD2 might be the D (6 bases). The ends were cut back, 6 bases at V and 4 bases at J, with 10 bases in the middle. The CDR3 is 13 amino acids. CDR1 and CDR2 from the germline V gene are LNHDA and SQIVND (reference sequence). The CDR3 loop is CASRVREYNEQFF. As DNA, the CDR3 is TGTGCCAGTAGGGTGCGGGAATACAATGAGCAGTTCTTC.

This chain connects TRBV20-1 to TRBJ2-1; TRBD2 matches at 11 bases. There are 14 residues in the CDR3. In germline, CDR1 is DFQATT, CDR2 SNEGSKA (reference sequence). V gave up 3 bases and J gave up 8 bases; unmatched junction bases: 6. DNA of the CDR3: TGCAGTGCTAGCGCACTAGCGGGAGCGTATGAGCAGTTCTTC. This sequence encodes CSASALAGAYEQFF.

The chain joins TRBV5-1 to TRBJ2-5; perhaps TRBD2 as D (6 bases). Germline assignment: CDR1 SGHRS and CDR2 YFSETQ. The V end lost 0 bases, the J end lost 5 bases, and 20 bases lay between the germline ends. CDR3 size: 17 residues. The CDR3 reads CASSLGGSGTPQETQYF. The CDR3 bases are TGCGCCAGCAGCTTGGGGGGCTCCGGGACTCCCCAGGAGACCCAGTACTTC. Full variable domain (rest looked up from reference TRBV5-1 and TRBJ2-5): KAGVTQTPRYLIKTRGQQVTLSCSPISGHRSVSWYQQTPGQGLQFLFEYFSETQRNKGNFPGRFSGRQFSNSRSEMNVSTLELGDSALYLCASSLGGSGTPQETQYFGPGTRLLVL.

This clonotype has more than one count but fewer than ten. The gene calls are TRBV7-2 and TRBJ2-4; 7 bases line up with TRBD1. V dropped 5 bases and J dropped 4; count of bases not matched to a gene: 5. In germline, CDR1 is SGHTA, CDR2 FQGNSA. The CDR3 is 14 amino acids. The DNA for the CDR3 is TGTGCCAGCAGCCCCGGGACAGCTAAAAACATTCAGTACTTC. This encodes CASSPGTAKNIQYF.

This clonotype has just a few counts. The chain has TRBV12-3 or TRBV12-4 and TRBJ1-2, with a tentative D call TRBD1 (5 bases). The CDR3 extends over 13 amino acids. V lost 6 bases and J 8 bases, leaving 16 bases between the germline ends. CDR3 amino acids: CASRTGRESGYTF. The CDR3 coding sequence is TGTGCCAGCAGAACAGGACGGGAATCGGGCTACACCTTC.

J is TRBJ1-3 and V is TRBV4-1; D gene uncertain. The length of the CDR3 is 15 residues. The germline V gene encodes CDR1 MGHRA and CDR2 YSYEKL. The germline V and J ends were trimmed by 0 bases and 2 bases, with 8 bases remaining between them. CDR3 coding DNA: TGCGCCAGCAGCCAAGATCAGACTCCTGGAAACACCATATATTTT. This encodes CASSQDQTPGNTIYF.

This clonotype was seen a few times. J is TRBJ2-7 and V is TRBV3-1; D remains ambiguous. Germline assignment: CDR1 LGHDT and CDR2 YNNKEL (reference sequence). Between the trimmed V and J ends, which lost 2 bases and 0 bases, there was a span of 11 bases. This CDR3 is 15 amino acids long. The DNA for the CDR3 is TGTGCCAGCAGCCAAAGCGTCAGTATCTCCTACGAGCAGTACTTC. Translation: CASSQSVSISYEQYF.

This clonotype was counted only a few times. Written as DNA, the CDR3 is TGTGCCAGCAGACCCGCAATGGGACTGGAGAACACTGAAGCTTTCTTT. Protein sequence: CASRPAMGLENTEAFF. The rearrangement joins TRBV21-1 to TRBJ1-1. TRBV21-1 is reported as a pseudogene. CDR3 length: 16 residues.

The genes are TRBV11-3 and TRBJ1-1; tentative D call: TRBD1 (6 bases). The CDR3 runs 14 residues. Trimming removed 3 bases at V and 3 bases at J, with 11 bases between. Germline V lookup: CDR1 SGHNT, CDR2 YENEEA. CDR3: CASSFRGPHTEAFF. In DNA, the CDR3 is TGTGCCAGCAGCTTTCGGGGGCCTCACACTGAAGCTTTCTTT. The entire variable domain, with the rest obtained from reference TRBV11-3 and TRBJ1-1, is as follows: EAGVVQSPRYKIIEKKQPVAFWCNPISGHNTLYWYLQNLGQGPELLIRYENEEAVDDSQLPKDRFSAERLKGVDSTLKIQPAELGDSAVYLCASSFRGPHTEAFFGQGTRLTVV.

This clonotype was seen more than once but under ten times. The rearrangement joins TRBV5-6 to TRBJ2-4; a possible D gene is TRBD1 (5 bases). This CDR3 is built from 14 residues. V gave up 4 bases and J gave up 7 bases, with 15 bases separating them. Germline-derived CDR1 and CDR2 are SGHDT and YYEEEE. The CDR3 DNA sequence: TGTGCCAGCAGCCCCCAGGCAGGGTGGAACATTCAGTACTTC. It codes for CASSPQAGWNIQYF.

This clonotype was seen more than once but under ten times. The chain couples TRBV9 to TRBJ1-6; D gene uncertain. Germline V gene data show CDR1 as SGDLS and CDR2 as YYNGEE. Trimming took off 6 bases at V and 2 bases at J, with 9 bases between the two ends. There are 14 residues in the CDR3. The CDR3 sequence is CASNPGTYNSPLHF. In DNA form, the CDR3 reads TGTGCCAGCAACCCTGGGACCTATAATTCACCCCTCCACTTT.

The chain joins TRBV6-4 to TRBJ2-3; no reliable D call. Germline V gene data show CDR1 as MRHNA and CDR2 as SNTAGT. V was trimmed by 11 bases and J by 0 bases, leaving 12 bases between them. The CDR3 is 13 residues long. CDR3 loop: CASAFESTDTQYF. CDR3 DNA: TGTGCCTCCGCCTTTGAGAGCACAGATACGCAGTATTTT.